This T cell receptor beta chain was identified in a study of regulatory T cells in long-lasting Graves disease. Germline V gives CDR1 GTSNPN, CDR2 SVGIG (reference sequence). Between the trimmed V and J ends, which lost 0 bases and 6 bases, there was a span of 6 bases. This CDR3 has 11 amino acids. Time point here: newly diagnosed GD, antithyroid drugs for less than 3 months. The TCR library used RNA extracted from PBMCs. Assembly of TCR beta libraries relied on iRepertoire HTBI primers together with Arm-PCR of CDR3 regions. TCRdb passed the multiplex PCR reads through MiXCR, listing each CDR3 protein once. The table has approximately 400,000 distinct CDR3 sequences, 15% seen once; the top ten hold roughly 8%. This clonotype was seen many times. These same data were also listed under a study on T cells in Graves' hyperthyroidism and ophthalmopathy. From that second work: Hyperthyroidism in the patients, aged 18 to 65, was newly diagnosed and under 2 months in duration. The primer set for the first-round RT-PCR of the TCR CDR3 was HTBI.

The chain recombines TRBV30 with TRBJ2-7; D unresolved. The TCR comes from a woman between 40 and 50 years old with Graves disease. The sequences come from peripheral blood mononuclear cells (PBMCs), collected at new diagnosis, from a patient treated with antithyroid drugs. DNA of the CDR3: TGTGCCTGGAGTGTAACGCCCGAGCAGTACTTC. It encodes CAWSVTPEQYF.